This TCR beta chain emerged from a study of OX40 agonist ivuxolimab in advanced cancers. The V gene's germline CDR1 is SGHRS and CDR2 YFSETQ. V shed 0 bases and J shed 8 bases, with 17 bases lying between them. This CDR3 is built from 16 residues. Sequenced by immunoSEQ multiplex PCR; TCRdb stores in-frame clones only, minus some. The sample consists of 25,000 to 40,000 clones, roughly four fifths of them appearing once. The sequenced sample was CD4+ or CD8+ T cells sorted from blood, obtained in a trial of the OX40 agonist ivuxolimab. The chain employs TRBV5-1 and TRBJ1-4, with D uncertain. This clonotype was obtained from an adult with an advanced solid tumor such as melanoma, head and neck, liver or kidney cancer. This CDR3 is CASSLGLLGRGEKLFF. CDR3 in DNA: TGCGCCAGCAGCTTGGGACTCCTAGGGCGCGGGGAAAAACTGTTTTTT.